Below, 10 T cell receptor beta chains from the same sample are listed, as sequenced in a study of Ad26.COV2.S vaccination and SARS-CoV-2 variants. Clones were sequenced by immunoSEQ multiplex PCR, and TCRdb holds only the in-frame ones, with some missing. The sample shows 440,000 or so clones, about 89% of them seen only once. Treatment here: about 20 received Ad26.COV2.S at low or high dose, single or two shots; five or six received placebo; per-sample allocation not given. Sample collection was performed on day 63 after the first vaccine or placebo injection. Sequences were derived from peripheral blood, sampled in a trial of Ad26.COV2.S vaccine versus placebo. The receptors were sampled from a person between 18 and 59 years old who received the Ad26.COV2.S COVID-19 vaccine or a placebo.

The CDR3: CASSLGWVGAEQYF. The CDR3 region has the DNA TGTGCCAGCAGCTTAGGCTGGGTGGGTGCCGAGCAGTACTTC. This chain joins TRBV7-2 and TRBJ2-7; D unresolved. V dropped 1 base and J dropped 6 bases, with 13 bases sitting between them. Looked up from germline, CDR1 is SGHTA and CDR2 is FQGNSA. This CDR3 has 14 amino acids.

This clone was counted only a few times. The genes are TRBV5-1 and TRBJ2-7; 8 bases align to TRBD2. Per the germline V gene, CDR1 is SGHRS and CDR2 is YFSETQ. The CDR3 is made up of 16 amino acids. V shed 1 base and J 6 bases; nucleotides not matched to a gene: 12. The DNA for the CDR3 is TGCGCCAGCAGCTTGTCCATAGCGGGGCAAAGTGGCGAGCAGTACTTC. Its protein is CASSLSIAGQSGEQYF.

The CDR3 region is CASSRAGYLQDYGYTF. In DNA, the CDR3 is TGCGCCAGCAGCCGGGCGGGCTACCTGCAGGACTATGGCTACACCTTC. The rearrangement uses TRBV5-1 and TRBJ1-2; no definite D call. V gave up 4 bases and J gave up 3 bases, with 19 bases separating them. This CDR3 contains 16 residues. Germline V gene sequence: CDR1 SGHRS, CDR2 YFSETQ.

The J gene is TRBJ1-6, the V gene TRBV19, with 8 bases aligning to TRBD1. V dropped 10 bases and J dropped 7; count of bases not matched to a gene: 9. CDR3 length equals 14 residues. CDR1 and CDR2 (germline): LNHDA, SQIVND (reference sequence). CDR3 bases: TGTGCCACCGCACCTACAGGGGGAAATTCACCCCTCCACTTT. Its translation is CATAPTGGNSPLHF. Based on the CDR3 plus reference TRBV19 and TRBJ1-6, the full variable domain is DGGITQSPKYLFRKEGQNVTLSCEQNLNHDAMYWYRQDPGQGLRLIYYSQIVNDFQKGDIAEGYSVSREKKESFPLTVTSAQKNPTAFYLCATAPTGGNSPLHFGNGTRLTVT.

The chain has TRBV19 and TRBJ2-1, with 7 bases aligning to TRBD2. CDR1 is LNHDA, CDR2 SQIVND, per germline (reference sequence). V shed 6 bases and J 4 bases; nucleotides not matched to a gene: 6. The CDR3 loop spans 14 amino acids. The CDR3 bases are TGTGCCAGTAGCCAGACTAGCCTATACAATGAGCAGTTCTTC. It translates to CASSQTSLYNEQFF.

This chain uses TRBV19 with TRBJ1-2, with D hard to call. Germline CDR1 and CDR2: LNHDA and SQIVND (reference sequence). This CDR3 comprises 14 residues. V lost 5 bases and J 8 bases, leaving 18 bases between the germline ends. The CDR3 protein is CASSPRALKGGYTF. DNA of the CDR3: TGTGCCAGTAGTCCCCGGGCTCTCAAAGGGGGCTACACCTTC. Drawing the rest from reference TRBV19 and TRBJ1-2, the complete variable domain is DGGITQSPKYLFRKEGQNVTLSCEQNLNHDAMYWYRQDPGQGLRLIYYSQIVNDFQKGDIAEGYSVSREKKESFPLTVTSAQKNPTAFYLCASSPRALKGGYTFGSGTRLTVV.

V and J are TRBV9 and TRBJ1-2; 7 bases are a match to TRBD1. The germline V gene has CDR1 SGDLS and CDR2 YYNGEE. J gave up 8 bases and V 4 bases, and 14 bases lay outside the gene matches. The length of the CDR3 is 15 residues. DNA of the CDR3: TGTGCCAGCAGCCTCGGGACAGTGGGAGTTACGGGCTACACCTTC. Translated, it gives CASSLGTVGVTGYTF.

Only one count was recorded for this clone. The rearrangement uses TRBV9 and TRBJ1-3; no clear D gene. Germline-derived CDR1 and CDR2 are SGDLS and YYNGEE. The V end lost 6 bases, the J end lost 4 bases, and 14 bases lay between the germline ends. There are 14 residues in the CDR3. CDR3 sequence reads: CASTANMGGNTIYF. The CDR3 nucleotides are TGTGCCAGCACAGCGAATATGGGCGGAAACACCATATATTTT.

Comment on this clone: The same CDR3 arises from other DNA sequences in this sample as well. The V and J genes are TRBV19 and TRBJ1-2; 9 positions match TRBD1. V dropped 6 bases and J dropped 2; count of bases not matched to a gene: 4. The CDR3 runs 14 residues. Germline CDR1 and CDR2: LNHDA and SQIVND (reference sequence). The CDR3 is CASSPGTGNYGYTF. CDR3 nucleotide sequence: TGTGCCAGTAGCCCCGGGACAGGGAACTATGGCTACACCTTC.

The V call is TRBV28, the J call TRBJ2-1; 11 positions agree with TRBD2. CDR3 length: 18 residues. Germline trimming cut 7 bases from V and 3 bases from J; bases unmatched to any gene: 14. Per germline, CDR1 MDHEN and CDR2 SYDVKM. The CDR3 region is CASNGSGRVPSYYNEQFF. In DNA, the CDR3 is TGTGCCAGCAATGGTAGCGGGAGGGTCCCCAGTTACTACAATGAGCAGTTCTTC.